This T cell receptor (beta chain) stems from a study of OX40 agonist ivuxolimab in advanced cancers. Study-level background: Ivuxolimab was an agonistic, fully human IgG2 monoclonal antibody directed against OX40 (CD134), a costimulatory receptor. Intravenous ivuxolimab was administered to patients every 2 weeks at six dose levels: 0.01, 0.1, 0.3, 1.5, 3 and 10 mg/kg. Of the approximately 50 dose-escalation patients, hepatocellular carcinoma was present in roughly 19, melanoma in some 15, renal cell carcinoma in 9 and head and neck cancer in 9. The dose-escalation cohort was 82.7% male with a mean age of roughly 62 years, ranging from roughly 23 to 79. Prior anti-PD-1, anti-PD-L1 or anti-CTLA-4 therapy was permitted, and 40% of dose-escalation patients had received checkpoint inhibitors. Partial responses occurred in three dose-escalation patients, of whom one had hepatocellular carcinoma and two had cutaneous melanoma. Peripheral TCRbeta sequencing was intended to test whether TCR sequence diversity was altered and clonal T-cell expansion was caused by ivuxolimab. The paper covers the monotherapy dose-escalation part of the phase I ivuxolimab trial, which included N of about 51 patients. What the research found in general, with its limitations: Low levels of normalized T-cell clonal expansion were also seen in some nonresponding patients. Partial responders in the 0.1-3.0 mg/kg groups had among the lowest normalized peripheral clonal expansion, especially among CD8+ T cells. After ivuxolimab, expanded clones were on average more numerous among CD8+ T cells than among CD4+ T cells. Clonal expansion of both CD4+ and CD8+ blood T cells was observed from baseline to week 6 at doses 0.1 to 3.0 mg/kg. Which antigens the clonally expanded peripheral T cells were specific for was not determined.

The germline ends are 11 bases apart after V is trimmed by 2 bases and J by 5 bases. The CDR3 has 14 amino acids, counting the end cysteine and phenylalanine. Just the 42-base CDR3 DNA is kept, in frame starting at base 1. As encoded in the germline V gene, CDR1 is MGHRA while CDR2 is YSYEKL. For sequencing of the TCRbeta CDR3 region, genomic DNA was extracted from the sorted cells. The immunoSEQ Assay was used for sequencing of TCRbeta CDR3 regions. The clones in this table, taken by TCRdb from immuneACCESS, are in-frame only. Not every clone is retained; where verified, under half of the shortfall comes from an unresolved V gene, and the cause of the rest is unknown. The table for this sample lists tens of thousands of clones; about four fifths of them were counted only once. The leading ten clones occupy 5.5% to 8.5% of the sample. Turning to this clone: The target of this receptor is not known. No base quality values were provided; no much bigger clone lies one nucleotide off.

Patients with a history of autoimmune disease or receiving systemic immunosuppression were excluded from the trial. Peripheral blood for TCR sequencing was collected from all dose cohorts at baseline, on cycle 4 day 1, and on cycle 7 day 1. Samples came from an open-label, multicenter, first-in-human phase I dose-escalation trial of ivuxolimab. Adults with locally advanced or metastatic melanoma, renal cell, hepatocellular, or head and neck squamous cell carcinoma were enrolled in the trial. Before TCR sequencing, CD4+ T cells and CD8+ T cells were sorted from peripheral blood as separate populations.

The sample was CD4+ or CD8+ T cells sorted from blood, taken in a trial of the OX40 agonist ivuxolimab. The sequence joins TRBV4-1 to TRBJ2-3; the D element could tentatively be TRBD1 or TRBD2, as 5 bases agree for each. The sequence came from an adult with an advanced solid tumor such as melanoma, head and neck, liver or kidney cancer. The CDR3 here reads CASSQPEGLDTQYF. The DNA sequence reads TGCGCCAGCAGCCAACCCGAGGGGTTAGATACGCAGTATTTT.